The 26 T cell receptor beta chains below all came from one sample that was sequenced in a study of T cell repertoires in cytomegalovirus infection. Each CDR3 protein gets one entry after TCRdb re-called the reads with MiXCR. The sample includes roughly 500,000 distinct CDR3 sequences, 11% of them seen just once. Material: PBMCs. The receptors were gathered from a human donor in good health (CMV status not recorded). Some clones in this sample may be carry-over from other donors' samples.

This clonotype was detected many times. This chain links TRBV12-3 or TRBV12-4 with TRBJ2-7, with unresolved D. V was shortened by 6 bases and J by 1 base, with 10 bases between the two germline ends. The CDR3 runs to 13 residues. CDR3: CASSSTTSYEQYF. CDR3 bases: TGTGCCAGCAGCTCGACAACTTCCTACGAGCAGTACTTC.

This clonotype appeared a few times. Here the CDR3 reads CATSDLDRNYGYTF. DNA for the CDR3: TGTGCCACCAGTGATTTGGACAGAAACTATGGCTACACCTTC. The chain links TRBV24-1 to TRBJ1-2; D perhaps matches TRBD1 (5 bases). This CDR3 is built from 14 residues. Germline V lookup: CDR1 KGHDR, CDR2 SFDVKD. The V end was cut by 0 bases, the J end by 2 bases, with 6 bases between.

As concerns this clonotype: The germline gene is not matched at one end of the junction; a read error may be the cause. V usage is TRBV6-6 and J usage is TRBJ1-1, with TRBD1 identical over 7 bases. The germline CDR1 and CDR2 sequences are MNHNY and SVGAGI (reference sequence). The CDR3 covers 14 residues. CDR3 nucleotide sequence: TGTGCCAACAGTAAACAGGGGTGGAACACTGAAGCTTTCTTT. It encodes CANSKQGWNTEAFF.

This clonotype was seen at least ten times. This chain's CDR3 is CASGSYEQFF. The CDR3, as DNA: TGTGCCAGCGGGAGTTATGAGCAGTTCTTC. The chain joins TRBV6-1 to TRBJ2-1; TRBD2 is a possible D gene (5 bases). The CDR3 sequence is 10 residues long. The germline V gene encodes CDR1 MNHNS and CDR2 SASEGT. The germline V and J ends were trimmed by 8 bases and 8 bases, with 7 bases remaining between them.

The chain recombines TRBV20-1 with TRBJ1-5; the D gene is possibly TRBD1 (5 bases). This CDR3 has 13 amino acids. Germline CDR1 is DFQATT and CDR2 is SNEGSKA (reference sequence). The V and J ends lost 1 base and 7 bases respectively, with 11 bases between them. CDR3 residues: CSARGAGLQPQHF. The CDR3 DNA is TGCAGTGCTAGAGGAGCGGGGCTCCAGCCCCAGCATTTT.

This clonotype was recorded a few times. This CDR3 reads CSARTPFQFSPLHF. The CDR3 region has the DNA TGCAGTGCTAGAACCCCTTTCCAATTTTCACCCCTCCACTTT. The rearrangement joins TRBV20-1 to TRBJ1-6; D not resolved. The CDR3 covers 14 residues. Germline V CDR1 and CDR2: DFQATT, SNEGSKA (reference sequence). V lost 2 bases, J lost 9 bases, and 14 bases lay in between.

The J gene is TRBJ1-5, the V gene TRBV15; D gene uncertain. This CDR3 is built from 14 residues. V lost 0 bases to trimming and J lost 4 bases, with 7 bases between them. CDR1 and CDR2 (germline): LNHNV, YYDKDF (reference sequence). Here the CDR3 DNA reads TGTGCCACCAGCAGAGAACGGTCTAATCAGCCCCAGCATTTT. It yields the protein CATSRERSNQPQHF.

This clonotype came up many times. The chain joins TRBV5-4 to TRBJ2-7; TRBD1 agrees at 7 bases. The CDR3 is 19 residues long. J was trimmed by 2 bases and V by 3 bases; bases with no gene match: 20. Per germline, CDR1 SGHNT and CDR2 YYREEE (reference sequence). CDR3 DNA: TGTGCCAGCAGCTCGACCAGAGGGACCGGGACAGAATCGACCTACGAGCAGTACTTC. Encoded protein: CASSSTRGTGTESTYEQYF. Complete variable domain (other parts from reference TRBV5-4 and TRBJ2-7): ETGVTQSPTHLIKTRGQQVTLRCSSQSGHNTVSWYQQALGQGPQFIFQYYREEENGRGNFPPRFSGLQFPNYSSELNVNALELDDSALYLCASSSTRGTGTESTYEQYFGPGTRLTVT.

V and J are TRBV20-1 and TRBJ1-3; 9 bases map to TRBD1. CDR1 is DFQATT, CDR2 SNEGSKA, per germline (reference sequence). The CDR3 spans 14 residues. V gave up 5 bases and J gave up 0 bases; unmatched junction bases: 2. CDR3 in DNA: TGCAGTGCTCCACAGGGGGCCTCTGGAAACACCATATATTTT. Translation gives CSAPQGASGNTIYF.

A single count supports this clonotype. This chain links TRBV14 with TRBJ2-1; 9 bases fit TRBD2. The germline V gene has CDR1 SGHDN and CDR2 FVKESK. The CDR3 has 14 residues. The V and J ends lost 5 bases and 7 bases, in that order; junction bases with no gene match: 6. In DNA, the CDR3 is TGTGCCAGCAGCACTAGCGGGTTCAGTAATGAGCAGTTCTTC. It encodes CASSTSGFSNEQFF.

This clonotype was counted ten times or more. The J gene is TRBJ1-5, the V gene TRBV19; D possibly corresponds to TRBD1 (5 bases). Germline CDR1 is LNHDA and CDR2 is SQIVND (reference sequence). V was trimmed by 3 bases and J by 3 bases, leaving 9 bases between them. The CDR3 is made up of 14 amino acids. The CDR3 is CASSITGDNQPQHF. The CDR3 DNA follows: TGTGCCAGTAGTATCACGGGGGACAATCAGCCCCAGCATTTT.

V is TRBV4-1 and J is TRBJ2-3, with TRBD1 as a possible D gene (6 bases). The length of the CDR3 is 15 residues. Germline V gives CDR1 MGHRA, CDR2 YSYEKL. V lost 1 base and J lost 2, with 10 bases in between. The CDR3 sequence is CASSQGTAHTDTQYF. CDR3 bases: TGCGCCAGCAGCCAAGGGACAGCTCACACAGATACGCAGTATTTT.

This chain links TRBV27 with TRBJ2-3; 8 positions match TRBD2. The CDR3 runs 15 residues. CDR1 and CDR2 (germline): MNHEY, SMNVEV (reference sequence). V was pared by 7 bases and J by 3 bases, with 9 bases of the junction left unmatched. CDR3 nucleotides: TGTGCCAGCAACGCTCTAGCGGGTGGAACAGATACGCAGTATTTT. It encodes CASNALAGGTDTQYF.

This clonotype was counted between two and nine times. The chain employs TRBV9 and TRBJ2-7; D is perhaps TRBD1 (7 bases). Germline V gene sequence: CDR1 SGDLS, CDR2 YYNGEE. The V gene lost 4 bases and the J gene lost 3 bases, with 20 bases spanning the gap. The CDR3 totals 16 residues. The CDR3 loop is CASSPPGGRGSYEQYF. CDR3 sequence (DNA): TGTGCCAGCAGCCCCCCAGGGGGGAGAGGGAGCTACGAGCAGTACTTC.

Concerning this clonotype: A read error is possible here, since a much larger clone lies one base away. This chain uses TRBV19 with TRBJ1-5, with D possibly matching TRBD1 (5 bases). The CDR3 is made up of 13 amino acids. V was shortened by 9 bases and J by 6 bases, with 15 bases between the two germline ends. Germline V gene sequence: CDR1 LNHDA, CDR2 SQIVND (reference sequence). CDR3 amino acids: CASNRGATQPQHF. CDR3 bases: TGTGCCAGCAATAGAGGGGCGACTCAGCCCCAGCATTTT.

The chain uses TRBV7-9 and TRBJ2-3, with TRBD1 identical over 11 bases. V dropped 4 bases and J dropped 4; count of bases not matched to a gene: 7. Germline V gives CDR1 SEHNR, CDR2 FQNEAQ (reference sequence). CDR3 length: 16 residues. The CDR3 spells CASSSWTGGSPDTQYF. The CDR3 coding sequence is TGTGCCAGCAGCTCGTGGACAGGGGGCTCCCCAGATACGCAGTATTTT.

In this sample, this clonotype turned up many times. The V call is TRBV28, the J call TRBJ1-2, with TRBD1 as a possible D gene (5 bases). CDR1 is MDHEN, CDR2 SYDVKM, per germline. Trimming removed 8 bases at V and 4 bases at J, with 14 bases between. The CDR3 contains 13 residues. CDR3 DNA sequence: TGTGCCAGCCGTTACGACAGAGTCTATGGCTACACCTTC. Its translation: CASRYDRVYGYTF.

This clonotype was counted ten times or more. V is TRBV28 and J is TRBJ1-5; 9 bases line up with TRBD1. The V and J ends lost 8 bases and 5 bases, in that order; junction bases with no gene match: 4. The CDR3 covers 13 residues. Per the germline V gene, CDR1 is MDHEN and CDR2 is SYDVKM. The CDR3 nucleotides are TGTGCCAGCCTGGGGGACAGGGATCAGCCCCAGCATTTT. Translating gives CASLGDRDQPQHF.

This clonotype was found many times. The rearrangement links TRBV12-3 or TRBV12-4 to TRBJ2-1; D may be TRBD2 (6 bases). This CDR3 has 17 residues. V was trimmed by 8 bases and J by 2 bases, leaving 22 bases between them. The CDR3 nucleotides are TGTGCCAGCTCGGGCCCAGTGGGAAGCGGGCCCTACAATGAGCAGTTCTTC. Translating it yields CASSGPVGSGPYNEQFF.

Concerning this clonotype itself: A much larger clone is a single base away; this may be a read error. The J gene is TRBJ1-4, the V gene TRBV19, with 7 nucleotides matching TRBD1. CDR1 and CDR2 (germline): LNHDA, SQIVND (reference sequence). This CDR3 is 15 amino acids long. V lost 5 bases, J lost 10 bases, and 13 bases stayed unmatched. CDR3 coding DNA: TGTGCCAGTAGTGAAAACAGGGGATGGGATGTAAAACTGTTTTTT. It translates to CASSENRGWDVKLFF.

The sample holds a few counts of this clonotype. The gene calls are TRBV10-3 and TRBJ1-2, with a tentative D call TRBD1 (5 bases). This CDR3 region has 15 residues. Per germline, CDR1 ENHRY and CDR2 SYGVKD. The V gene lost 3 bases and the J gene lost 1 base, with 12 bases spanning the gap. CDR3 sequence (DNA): TGTGCCATCAGTGATTTGGGGCGGAGTAACTATGGCTACACCTTC. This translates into CAISDLGRSNYGYTF.

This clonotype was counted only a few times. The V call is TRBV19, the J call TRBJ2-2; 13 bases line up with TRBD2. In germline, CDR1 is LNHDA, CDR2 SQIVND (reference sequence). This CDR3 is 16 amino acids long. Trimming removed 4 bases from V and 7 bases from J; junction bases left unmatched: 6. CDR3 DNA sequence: TGTGCCAGTAGTAGGGGGACTAGCGGGGACGTCGGGGAGCTGTTTTTT. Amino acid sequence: CASSRGTSGDVGELFF.

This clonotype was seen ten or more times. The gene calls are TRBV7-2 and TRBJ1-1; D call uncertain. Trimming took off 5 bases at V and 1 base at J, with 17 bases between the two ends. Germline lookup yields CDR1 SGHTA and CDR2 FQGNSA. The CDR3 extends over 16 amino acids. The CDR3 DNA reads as TGTGCCAGCAGCCTCGCGGTGGGGTCCCCGAACACTGAAGCTTTCTTT. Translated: CASSLAVGSPNTEAFF.

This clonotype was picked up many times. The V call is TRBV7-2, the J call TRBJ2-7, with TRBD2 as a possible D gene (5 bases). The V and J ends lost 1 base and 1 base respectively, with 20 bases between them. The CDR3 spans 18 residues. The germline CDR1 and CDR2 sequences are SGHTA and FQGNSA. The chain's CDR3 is CASSLELAGRQLSYEQYF. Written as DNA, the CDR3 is TGTGCCAGCAGCTTAGAACTTGCGGGTCGCCAGCTATCCTACGAGCAGTACTTC.

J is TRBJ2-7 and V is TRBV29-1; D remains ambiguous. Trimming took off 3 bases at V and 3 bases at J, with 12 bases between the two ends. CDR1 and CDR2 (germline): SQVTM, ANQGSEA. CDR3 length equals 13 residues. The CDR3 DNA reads TGCAGCGTTGATCGTCCAGGTCACTACGAGCAGTACTTC. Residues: CSVDRPGHYEQYF.

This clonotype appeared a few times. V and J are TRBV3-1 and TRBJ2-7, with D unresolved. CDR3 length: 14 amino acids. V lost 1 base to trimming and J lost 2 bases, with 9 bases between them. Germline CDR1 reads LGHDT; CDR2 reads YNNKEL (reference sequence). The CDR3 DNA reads TGTGCCAGCAGCCAAGTTACGGGTACCTACGAGCAGTACTTC. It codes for CASSQVTGTYEQYF.